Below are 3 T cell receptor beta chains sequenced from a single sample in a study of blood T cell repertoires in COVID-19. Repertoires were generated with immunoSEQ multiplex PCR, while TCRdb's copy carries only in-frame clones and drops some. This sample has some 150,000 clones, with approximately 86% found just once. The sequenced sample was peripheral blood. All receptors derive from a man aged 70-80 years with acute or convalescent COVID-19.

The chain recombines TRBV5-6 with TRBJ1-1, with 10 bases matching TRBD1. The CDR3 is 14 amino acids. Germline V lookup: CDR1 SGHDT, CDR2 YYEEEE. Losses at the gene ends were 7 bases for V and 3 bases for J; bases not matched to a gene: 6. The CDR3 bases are TGTGCCAGCTGCCGGGACAGGGGCCACACTGAAGCTTTCTTT. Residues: CASCRDRGHTEAFF.

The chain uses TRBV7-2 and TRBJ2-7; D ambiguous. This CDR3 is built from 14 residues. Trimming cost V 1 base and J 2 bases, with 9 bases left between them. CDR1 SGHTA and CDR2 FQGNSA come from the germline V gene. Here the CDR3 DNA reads TGTGCCAGCAGCTTAGGCAGGCGCACCTACGAGCAGTACTTC. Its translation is CASSLGRRTYEQYF.

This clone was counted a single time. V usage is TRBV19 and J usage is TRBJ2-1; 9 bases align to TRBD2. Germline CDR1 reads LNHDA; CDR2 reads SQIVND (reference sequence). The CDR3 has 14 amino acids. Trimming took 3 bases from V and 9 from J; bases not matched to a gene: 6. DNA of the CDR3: TGTGCCAGTAGTATTGTCGGGACTAGCACTGAGCAGTTCTTC. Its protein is CASSIVGTSTEQFF.